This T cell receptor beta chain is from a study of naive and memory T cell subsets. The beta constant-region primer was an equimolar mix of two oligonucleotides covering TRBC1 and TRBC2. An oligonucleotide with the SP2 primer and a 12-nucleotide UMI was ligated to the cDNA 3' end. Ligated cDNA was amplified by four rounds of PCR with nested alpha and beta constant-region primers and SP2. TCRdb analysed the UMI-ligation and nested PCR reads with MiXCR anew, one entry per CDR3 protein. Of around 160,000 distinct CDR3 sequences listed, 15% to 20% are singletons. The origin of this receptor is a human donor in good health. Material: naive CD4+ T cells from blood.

The CDR3 region has the DNA TGCAGTCCCCGGACTAGCCGCGTGCTTGGTGGGACCCAGTACTTC. Its translation is CSPRTSRVLGGTQYF. The rearrangement uses TRBV20-1 and TRBJ2-5; 8 bases match TRBD2. This CDR3 is 15 amino acids long. Germline V lookup: CDR1 DFQATT, CDR2 SNEGSKA (reference sequence). Trimming cost V 8 bases and J 7 bases; bases outside gene matches: 18.